These T cell receptor beta chains were read from a single sample in a study of T cells of healthy individuals. TCRdb analysed the 5' RACE reads with MiXCR anew, one entry per CDR3 protein. The table has 50,000 to 55,000 distinct CDR3 sequences, 14% to 15% seen once; the top ten hold 15% to 20%. The origin of the receptors is a human donor in good health. CDR3s leave out the opening cysteine and the closing phenylalanine or tryptophan. The order of the fields is clone size, J gene, V gene, CDR3 protein. Some rows mark clone size as missing; the rest say once, few, many or name a class of expanded clone.

many,TRBJ2-7,TRBV9,ASSLGGYSYEQY
many,TRBJ1-5,TRBV7-8,ASSLGSGQSYSNQPQH
few,TRBJ1-2,TRBV7-2,ASRPRDRPNYGYT
.,TRBJ1-5,TRBV27,ASSVEASNQPQH
many,TRBJ1-2,TRBV29-1,SVVEGITPNYGYT
many,TRBJ1-6,TRBV20-1,SARGDRGRSSYNSPLH
few,TRBJ2-1,TRBV27,ASSFPGNEQF
.,TRBJ1-1,TRBV12-3/TRBV12-4,ASSTFLNTVAF
few,TRBJ1-5,TRBV2,ASSDGPGQGALGNQPQH
many,TRBJ2-1,TRBV5-1,ASTGVLSYNEQF
.,TRBJ1-6,TRBV7-2,ASSFWTGNSPLH
many,TRBJ1-4,TRBV12-3/TRBV12-4,ASSQIAENKLF
few,TRBJ1-1,TRBV7-9,ASSQNGNTEAF
.,TRBJ2-7,TRBV7-9,ASSLVGGRYEQY
many,TRBJ1-5,TRBV11-2,ASSQDRDQPQH
.,TRBJ2-1,TRBV20-1,SAHIPRGLREQF